This record covers a single TCR beta chain. There are 15 residues in the CDR3. Germline CDR1 and CDR2: MNHEY and SVGAGI. The ends were cut back, 6 bases at V and 0 bases at J, with 9 bases in the middle. These data belong to a study of blood T cell repertoires in COVID-19. TCRdb's copy holds only in-frame clones and misses some; the assay was immunoSEQ multiplex PCR. The table has around 310,000 clones, 75% to 95% seen once. The J gene is TRBJ2-6, the V gene TRBV6-5, with D uncertain. The TCR comes from a woman between 25 and 40 years old with COVID-19, enrolled during active disease. Material for sequencing was peripheral blood. DNA for the CDR3: TGTGCCAGCAGGAATCTTAGCTCTGGGGCCAACGTCCTGACTTTC. This translates into CASRNLSSGANVLTF.